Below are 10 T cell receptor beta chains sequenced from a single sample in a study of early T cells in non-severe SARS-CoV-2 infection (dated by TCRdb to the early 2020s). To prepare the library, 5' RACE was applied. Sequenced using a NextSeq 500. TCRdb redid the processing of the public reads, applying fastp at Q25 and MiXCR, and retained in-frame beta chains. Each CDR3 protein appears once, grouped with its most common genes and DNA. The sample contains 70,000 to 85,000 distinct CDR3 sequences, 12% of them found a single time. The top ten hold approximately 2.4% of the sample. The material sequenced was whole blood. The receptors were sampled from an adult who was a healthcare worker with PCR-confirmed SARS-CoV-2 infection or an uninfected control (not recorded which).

Here the CDR3 reads CASRATGVGSPLHF. The CDR3 bases are TGCGCCAGCAGAGCTACAGGGGTAGGCTCACCCCTCCACTTT. The V gene is TRBV10-2, the J gene TRBJ1-6, with 7 bases fitting TRBD1. J lost 10 bases, V lost 6 bases, and 9 bases had no gene match. Germline V gene sequence: CDR1 WSHSY, CDR2 SAAADI. The CDR3 sequence is 14 residues long.

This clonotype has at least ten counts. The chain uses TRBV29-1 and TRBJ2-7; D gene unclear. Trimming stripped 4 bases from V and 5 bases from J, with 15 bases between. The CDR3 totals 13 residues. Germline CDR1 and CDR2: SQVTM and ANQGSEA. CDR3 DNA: TGCAGCGTTGGTGAGAGTTCTGGTAACGAGCAGTACTTC. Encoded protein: CSVGESSGNEQYF.

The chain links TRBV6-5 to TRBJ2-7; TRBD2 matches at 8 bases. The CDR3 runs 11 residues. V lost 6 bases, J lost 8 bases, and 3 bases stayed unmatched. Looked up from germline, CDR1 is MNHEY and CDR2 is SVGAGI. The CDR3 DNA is TGTGCCAGCAGGCTAGCGGGCCAGCAGTACTTC. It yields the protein CASRLAGQQYF.

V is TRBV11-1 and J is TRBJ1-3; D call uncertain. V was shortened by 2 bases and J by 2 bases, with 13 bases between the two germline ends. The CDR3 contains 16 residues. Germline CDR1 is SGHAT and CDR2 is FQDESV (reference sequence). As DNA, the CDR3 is TGTGCCAGCAGCTTAAAAGTGGACCCTCCTGGAAACACCATATATTTT. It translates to CASSLKVDPPGNTIYF.

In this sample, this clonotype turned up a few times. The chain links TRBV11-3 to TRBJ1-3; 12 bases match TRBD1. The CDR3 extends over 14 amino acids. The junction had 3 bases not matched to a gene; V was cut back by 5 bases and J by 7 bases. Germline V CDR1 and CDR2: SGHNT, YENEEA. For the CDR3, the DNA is TGTGCCAGCAGCCGGGACAGGGGGCTGAACACCATATATTTT. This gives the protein CASSRDRGLNTIYF. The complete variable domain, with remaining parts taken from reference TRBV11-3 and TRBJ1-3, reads EAGVVQSPRYKIIEKKQPVAFWCNPISGHNTLYWYLQNLGQGPELLIRYENEEAVDDSQLPKDRFSAERLKGVDSTLKIQPAELGDSAVYLCASSRDRGLNTIYFGEGSWLTVV.

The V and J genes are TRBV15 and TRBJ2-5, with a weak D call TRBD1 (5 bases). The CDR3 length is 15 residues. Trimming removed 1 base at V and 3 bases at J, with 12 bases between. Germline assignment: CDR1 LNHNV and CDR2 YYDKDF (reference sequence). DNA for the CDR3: TGTGCCACCAGCAGAGGACAGAGCCTGGAAGAGACCCAGTACTTC. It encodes CATSRGQSLEETQYF.

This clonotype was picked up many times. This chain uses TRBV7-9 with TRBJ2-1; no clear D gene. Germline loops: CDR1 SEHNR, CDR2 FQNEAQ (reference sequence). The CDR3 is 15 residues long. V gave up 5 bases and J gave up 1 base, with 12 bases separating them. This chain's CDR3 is CASSHRLGSYNEQFF. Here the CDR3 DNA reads TGTGCCAGCAGCCACCGACTGGGTTCCTACAATGAGCAGTTCTTC. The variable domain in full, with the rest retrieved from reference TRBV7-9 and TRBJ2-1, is DTGVSQNPRHKITKRGQNVTFRCDPISEHNRLYWYRQTLGQGPEFLTYFQNEAQLEKSRLLSDRFSAERPKGSFSTLEIQRTEQGDSAMYLCASSHRLGSYNEQFFGPGTRLTVL.

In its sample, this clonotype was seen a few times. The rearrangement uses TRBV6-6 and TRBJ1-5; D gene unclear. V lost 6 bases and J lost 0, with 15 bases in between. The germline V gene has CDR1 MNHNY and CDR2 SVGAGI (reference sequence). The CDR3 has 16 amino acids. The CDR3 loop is CASRTPQINSNQPQHF. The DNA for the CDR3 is TGTGCCAGCAGGACCCCCCAGATCAATAGCAATCAGCCCCAGCATTTT.

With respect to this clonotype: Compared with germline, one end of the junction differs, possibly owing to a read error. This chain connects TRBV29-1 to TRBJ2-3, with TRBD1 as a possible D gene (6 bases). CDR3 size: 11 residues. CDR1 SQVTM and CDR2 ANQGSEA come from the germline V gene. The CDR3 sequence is CSGTQGGPGDF. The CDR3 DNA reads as TGCAGCGGCACACAAGGGGGACCCGGGGATTTT.

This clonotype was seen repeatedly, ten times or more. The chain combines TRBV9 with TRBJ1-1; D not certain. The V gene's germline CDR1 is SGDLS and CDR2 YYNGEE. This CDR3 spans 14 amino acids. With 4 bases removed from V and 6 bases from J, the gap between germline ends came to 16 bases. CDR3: CASSYPAAGAEAFF. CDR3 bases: TGTGCCAGCAGCTACCCGGCGGCCGGGGCTGAAGCTTTCTTT.